This T cell receptor beta chain was sequenced in a study of shared clonotypes between healthy human individuals. With regard to this clone: Its cognate antigen is unknown.

The study's findings and limits: For naive CD4 cells, around 5.1% of clonotypes were shared across a few donors.

This table comes from immunoSEQ multiplex PCR, and its TCRdb copy is limited to in-frame clones, with some not included. The profile shows roughly 300,000 clones, more than 75% of them singletons. This clonotype was sampled from a man younger than 35 in good health. The sample consisted of memory CD8+ T cells sorted from blood. Subset: CD45RO+ cells pooled with CCR7-negative TemRA cells.

The CDR3 sequence: CASGETGPSSGNTIYF. The DNA for the CDR3 is TGTGCCAGCGGGGAGACGGGGCCGAGCTCTGGAAACACCATATATTTT. The V gene is TRBV9, the J gene TRBJ1-3; D is perhaps TRBD1 (5 bases). CDR3 length: 16 amino acids. Germline values: CDR1 SGDLS, CDR2 YYNGEE. Trimming took off 7 bases at V and 0 bases at J, with 17 bases between the two ends.